This T cell receptor (beta chain) was captured in a study of CD4 T cells in relation to SARS-CoV-2 and coronaviruses. As for the study in general: TCR beta CDR3s were sequenced after approximately 9-day antigen culture of PBMCs.

The unexposed donors gave CD4+ T cells in about 2010-2019, prior to COVID-19. Isolation of CD4+ T cells took place after less than 11 days in culture. As for this clone: The antigen is unknown.

Assay: immunoSEQ multiplex PCR; the TCRdb copy retains only in-frame clones and omits some. The sample carries roughly 20,000 clones, roughly 73% recorded once. The specimen was CD4+ T cells from PBMCs, cultured in vitro. This clonotype originated in a human donor in good health.

The chain's CDR3 is CASSQDPVNNYGYTF. Written as DNA, the CDR3 is TGCGCCAGCAGCCAAGATCCCGTTAATAACTATGGCTACACCTTC. The chain couples TRBV4-1 to TRBJ1-2; D ambiguous. This CDR3 is built from 15 residues. Germline loops: CDR1 MGHRA, CDR2 YSYEKL. V dropped 0 bases and J dropped 1 base, with 9 bases sitting between them.